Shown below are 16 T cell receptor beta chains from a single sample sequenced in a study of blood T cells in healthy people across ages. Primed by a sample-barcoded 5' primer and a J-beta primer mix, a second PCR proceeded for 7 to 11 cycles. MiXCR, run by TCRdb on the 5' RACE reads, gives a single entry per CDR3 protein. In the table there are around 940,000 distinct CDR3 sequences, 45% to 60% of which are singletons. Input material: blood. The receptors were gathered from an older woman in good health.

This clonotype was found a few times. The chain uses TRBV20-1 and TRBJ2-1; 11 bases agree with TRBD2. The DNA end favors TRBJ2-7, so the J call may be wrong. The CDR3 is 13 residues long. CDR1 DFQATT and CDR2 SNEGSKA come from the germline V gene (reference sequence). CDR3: CSATTSGMVEQYF. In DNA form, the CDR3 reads TGCAGTGCGACGACTAGCGGGATGGTCGAGCAGTACTTC.

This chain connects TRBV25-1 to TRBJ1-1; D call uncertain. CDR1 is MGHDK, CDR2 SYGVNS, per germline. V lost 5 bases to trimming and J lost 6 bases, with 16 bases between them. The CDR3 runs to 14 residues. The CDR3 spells CASSPLKGRAEAFF. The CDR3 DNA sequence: TGTGCCAGCAGTCCCTTAAAAGGGCGTGCTGAAGCTTTCTTT.

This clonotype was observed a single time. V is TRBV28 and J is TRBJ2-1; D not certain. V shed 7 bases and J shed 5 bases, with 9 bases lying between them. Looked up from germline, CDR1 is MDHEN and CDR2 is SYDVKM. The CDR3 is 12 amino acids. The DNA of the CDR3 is TGTGCCAGCAAGTTAGGCAACAATGAGCAGTTCTTC. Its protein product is CASKLGNNEQFF.

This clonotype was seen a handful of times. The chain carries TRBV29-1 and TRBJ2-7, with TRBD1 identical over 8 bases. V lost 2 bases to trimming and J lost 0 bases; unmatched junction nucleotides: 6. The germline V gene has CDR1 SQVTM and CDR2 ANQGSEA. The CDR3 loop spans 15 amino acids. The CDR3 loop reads CSVERRDRSSYEQYF. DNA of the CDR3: TGCAGCGTTGAAAGGAGGGACAGGAGCTCCTACGAGCAGTACTTC.

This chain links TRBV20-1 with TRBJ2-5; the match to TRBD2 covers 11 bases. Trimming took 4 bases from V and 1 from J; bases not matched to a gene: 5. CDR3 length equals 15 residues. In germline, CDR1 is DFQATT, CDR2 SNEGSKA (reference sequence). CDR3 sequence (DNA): TGCAGTGCTAATCCGGGACTAGCGGTCCAAGAGACCCAGTACTTC. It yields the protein CSANPGLAVQETQYF.

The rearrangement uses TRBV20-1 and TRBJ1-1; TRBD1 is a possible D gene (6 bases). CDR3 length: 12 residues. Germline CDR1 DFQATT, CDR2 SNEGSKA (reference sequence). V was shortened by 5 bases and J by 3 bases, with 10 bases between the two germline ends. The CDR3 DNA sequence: TGCAGTGCTCCAGGACAGCACACTGAAGCTTTCTTT. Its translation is CSAPGQHTEAFF.

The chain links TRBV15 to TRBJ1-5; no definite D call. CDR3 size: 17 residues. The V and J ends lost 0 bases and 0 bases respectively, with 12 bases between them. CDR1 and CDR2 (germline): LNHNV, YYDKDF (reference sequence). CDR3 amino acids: CATSREETPYSNQPQHF. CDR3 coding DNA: TGTGCCACCAGCAGAGAAGAGACACCTTATAGCAATCAGCCCCAGCATTTT. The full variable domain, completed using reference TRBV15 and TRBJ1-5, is DAMVIQNPRYQVTQFGKPVTLSCSQTLNHNVMYWYQQKSSQAPKLLFHYYDKDFNNEADTPDNFQSRRPNTSFCFLDIRSPGLGDTAMYLCATSREETPYSNQPQHFGDGTRLSIL.

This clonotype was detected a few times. CDR3 nucleotides: TGTGCCAGCAGCCCTTCCGAAACCTCGGACATTCAGTACTTC. This sequence encodes CASSPSETSDIQYF. The rearrangement links TRBV7-7 to TRBJ2-4, with D hard to call. The CDR3 consists of 14 residues. Germline lookup yields CDR1 SSHAT and CDR2 FNYEAQ (reference sequence). V lost 5 bases to trimming and J lost 8 bases, with 16 bases between them.

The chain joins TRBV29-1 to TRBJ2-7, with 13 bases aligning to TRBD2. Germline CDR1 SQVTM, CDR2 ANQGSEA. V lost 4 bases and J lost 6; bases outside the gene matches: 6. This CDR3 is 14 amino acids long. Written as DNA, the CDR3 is TGCAGCGTTGGGACTAGCGGGAGCTCTGGCGAGCAGTACTTC. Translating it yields CSVGTSGSSGEQYF.

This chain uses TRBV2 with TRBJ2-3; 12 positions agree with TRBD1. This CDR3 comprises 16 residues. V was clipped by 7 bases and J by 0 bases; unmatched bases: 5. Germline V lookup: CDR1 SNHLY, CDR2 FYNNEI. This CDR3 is CASNRDRGLSTDTQYF. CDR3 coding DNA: TGTGCCAGCAACCGGGACAGGGGGCTTAGCACAGATACGCAGTATTTT.

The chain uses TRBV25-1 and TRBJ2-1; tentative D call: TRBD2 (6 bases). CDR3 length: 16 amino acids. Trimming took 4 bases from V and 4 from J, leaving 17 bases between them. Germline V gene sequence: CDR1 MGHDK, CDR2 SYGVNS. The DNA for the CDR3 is TGTGCCAGCAGTGGGGTCTGGGGGGAGGAATACAATGAGCAGTTCTTC. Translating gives CASSGVWGEEYNEQFF.

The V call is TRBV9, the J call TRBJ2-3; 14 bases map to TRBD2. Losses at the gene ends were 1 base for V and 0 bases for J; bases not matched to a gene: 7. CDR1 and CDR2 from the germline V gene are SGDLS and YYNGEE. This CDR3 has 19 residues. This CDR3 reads CASSVRLAGGMLSTDTQYF. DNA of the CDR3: TGTGCCAGCAGCGTAAGACTAGCGGGAGGGATGTTGAGCACAGATACGCAGTATTTT.

CDR3 in amino acids: CASSPGTEYEQYF. Written as DNA, the CDR3 is TGTGCCAGCAGCCCCGGGACAGAATACGAGCAGTACTTC. This chain connects TRBV13 to TRBJ2-7, with 7 bases fitting TRBD1. Germline CDR1 reads PRHDT; CDR2 reads FYEKMQ (reference sequence). This CDR3 contains 13 residues. V gave up 5 bases and J gave up 4 bases; unmatched junction bases: 5. Combining the CDR3 with reference TRBV13 and TRBJ2-7 gives the whole variable domain AAGVIQSPRHLIKEKRETATLKCYPIPRHDTVYWYQQGPGQDPQFLISFYEKMQSDKGSIPDRFSAQQFSDYHSELNMSSLELGDSALYFCASSPGTEYEQYFGPGTRLTVT.

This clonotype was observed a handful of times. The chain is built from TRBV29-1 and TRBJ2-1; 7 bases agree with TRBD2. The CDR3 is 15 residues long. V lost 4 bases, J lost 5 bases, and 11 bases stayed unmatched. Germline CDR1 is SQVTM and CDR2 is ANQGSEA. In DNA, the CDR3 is TGCAGCGTTGGCCCGGCACTAGCGAGTGACAATGAGCAGTTCTTC. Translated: CSVGPALASDNEQFF.

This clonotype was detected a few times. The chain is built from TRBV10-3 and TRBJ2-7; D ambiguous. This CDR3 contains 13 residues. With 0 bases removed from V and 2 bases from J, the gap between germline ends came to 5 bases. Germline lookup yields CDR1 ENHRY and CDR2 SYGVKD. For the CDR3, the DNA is TGTGCCATCAGTGAGTCATCGACCTACGAGCAGTACTTC. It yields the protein CAISESSTYEQYF.

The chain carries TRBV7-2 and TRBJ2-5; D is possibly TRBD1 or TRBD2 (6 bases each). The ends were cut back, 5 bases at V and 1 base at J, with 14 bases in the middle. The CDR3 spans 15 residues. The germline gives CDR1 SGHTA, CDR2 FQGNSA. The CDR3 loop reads CASSRGGGSQETQYF. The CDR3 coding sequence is TGTGCCAGCAGCCGAGGAGGGGGTTCCCAAGAGACCCAGTACTTC.